Listed below are T cell receptor beta chains from one sample, sequenced in a study of cytomegalovirus exposure and HLA in healthy donors. Measured with immunoSEQ multiplex PCR; TCRdb has only the in-frame clones, and not every one. The sample carries roughly 150,000 clones, 80% to 90% recorded once. Sequences were obtained from PBMCs. The receptors here all came from a male donor in good health and CMV-seronegative. CDR3s include the opening cysteine and the closing phenylalanine or tryptophan. The D gene is left open where the match is weak. Clone size, where shown, is once, few, many, or a class for clones that have expanded.

TRBD1	TRBV7-2	few	TRBJ2-7	CASSANRDRGHEQYF	TGTGCCAGCAGCGCCAACCGGGACAGGGGCCACGAGCAGTACTTC
TRBD1	TRBV9	.	TRBJ1-1	CASSVQPGQGDTEAFF	TGTGCCAGCAGCGTACAACCGGGACAGGGTGACACTGAAGCTTTCTTT
.	TRBV18	.	TRBJ2-5	CASSLPGLQETQYF	TGTGCCAGCTCACTCCCGGGACTGCAAGAGACCCAGTACTTC
.	TRBV29-1	.	TRBJ1-3	CSVEVSGAGNTIYF	TGCAGCGTTGAAGTGTCAGGGGCTGGAAACACCATATATTTT
TRBD1	TRBV5-1	.	TRBJ2-3	CASSFTGTGSGDTQYF	TGCGCCAGCAGCTTCACCGGGACAGGGAGCGGGGATACGCAGTATTTT
TRBD1	TRBV7-9	.	TRBJ2-5	CASSSGQGETQYF	TGTGCCAGCAGCTCAGGACAGGGGGAGACCCAGTACTTC
TRBD1	TRBV29-1	.	TRBJ2-7	CSVESGTGIYEQYF	TGCAGCGTTGAATCGGGGACAGGCATCTACGAGCAGTACTTC
.	TRBV18	.	TRBJ2-7	CASSHSRTYEQYF	TGTGCCAGCTCGCACAGCCGAACCTACGAGCAGTACTTC
.	TRBV19	once	TRBJ2-3	CASSISEGLFPDTQYF	TGTGCCAGTAGTATAAGTGAGGGATTGTTTCCAGATACGCAGTATTTT
.	TRBV30	.	TRBJ2-2	CAWSRSPGELFF	TGTGCCTGGAGTCGGTCGCCCGGGGAGCTGTTTTTT
.	TRBV7-2	few	TRBJ1-3	CASSSSGTGNTIYF	TGTGCCAGCAGCTCTAGCGGGACTGGAAACACCATATATTTT
.	TRBV7-2	few	TRBJ1-2	CASSLTQYGYTF	TGTGCCAGCAGCTTAACCCAGTATGGCTACACCTTC
.	TRBV4-2	.	TRBJ1-5	CASREVGEGNQPQHF	TGTGCCAGCAGAGAGGTAGGGGAGGGCAATCAGCCCCAGCATTTT
TRBD1	TRBV5-1	.	TRBJ2-3	CASSPQGAGGFGDTQYF	TGCGCCAGCAGCCCCCAAGGGGCAGGGGGCTTCGGAGATACGCAGTATTTT
TRBD1	TRBV5-1	.	TRBJ2-2	CASSLARTGGNTGELFF	TGCGCCAGCAGCTTGGCGAGGACAGGGGGCAACACCGGGGAGCTGTTTTTT
.	TRBV4-3	.	TRBJ1-4	CASSPVGATNEKLFF	TGCGCCAGCAGCCCGGTGGGGGCTACTAATGAAAAACTGTTTTTT
.	TRBV9	.	TRBJ2-2	CASSVTRITGELFF	TGTGCCAGCAGCGTGACTAGAATCACCGGGGAGCTGTTTTTT
.	TRBV18	.	TRBJ1-1	CASSPGRGNTEAFF	TGTGCCAGCTCACCAGGAAGGGGGAACACTGAAGCTTTCTTT
TRBD2	TRBV27	.	TRBJ2-5	CASSLWGGGETQYF	TGTGCCAGCAGTTTATGGGGGGGAGGAGAGACCCAGTACTTC
.	TRBV18	.	TRBJ2-7	CASSPSWGDEQYF	TGTGCCAGCTCACCATCCTGGGGGGACGAGCAGTACTTC
.	TRBV5-1	.	TRBJ2-7	CASSTGSYEQYF	TGCGCCAGCAGTACAGGGTCCTACGAGCAGTACTTC
TRBD2	TRBV7-2	.	TRBJ2-7	CASSLGRLAGARYEQYF	TGTGCCAGCAGCTTAGGGCGACTAGCGGGGGCACGCTACGAGCAGTACTTC
.	TRBV5-5	.	TRBJ2-7	CASIHQFPGSYEQYF	TGTGCCAGCATCCACCAATTCCCGGGCTCCTACGAGCAGTACTTC
TRBD2	TRBV9	.	TRBJ2-1	CASSVVGGLAEQFF	TGTGCCAGCAGCGTAGTAGGGGGACTAGCTGAGCAGTTCTTC
.	TRBV6-5	.	TRBJ2-7	CASSYSPGSYEQYF	TGTGCCAGCAGTTACTCCCCAGGATCCTACGAGCAGTACTTC
TRBD1	TRBV7-3	.	TRBJ1-3	CASSLTGPGGTGNTIYF	TGTGCCAGCAGCTTAACTGGGCCAGGGGGCACTGGAAACACCATATATTTT
TRBD2	TRBV10-3	.	TRBJ2-2	CAISDLSGGKGELFF	TGTGCCATCAGTGACCTTAGCGGGGGGAAGGGGGAGCTGTTTTTT
.	TRBV5-5	.	TRBJ2-7	CASSLRQSQITYEQYF	TGTGCCAGCAGCTTGAGACAGAGTCAAATAACCTACGAGCAGTACTTC
.	TRBV7-2	.	TRBJ2-2	CAGPGDRSTGELFF	TGTGCCGGGCCGGGGGATCGGAGCACCGGGGAGCTGTTTTTT
.	TRBV18	few	TRBJ1-1	CASSPLTRNTEAFF	TGTGCCAGCTCACCATTAACTCGGAACACTGAAGCTTTCTTT
TRBD2	TRBV9	.	TRBJ2-5	CASSVDPAGGRQETQYF	TGTGCCAGCAGCGTAGACCCTGCGGGAGGTCGTCAAGAGACCCAGTACTTC
TRBD1	TRBV6-5	.	TRBJ2-7	CASRRGTGSYEQYF	TGTGCCAGCAGGCGGGGGACAGGGAGCTACGAGCAGTACTTC
TRBD1	TRBV5-6	few	TRBJ2-2	CASDRGIRVLGSTGELFF	TGTGCCAGCGACAGGGGAATTCGTGTCCTCGGGAGCACCGGGGAGCTGTTTTTT
.	TRBV4-1	few	TRBJ1-1	CASSQLVGGGQNTEAFF	TGCGCCAGCAGCCAACTGGTTGGTGGGGGACAGAACACTGAAGCTTTCTTT
TRBD1	TRBV19	.	TRBJ1-5	CASSSGQGGDQPQHF	TGTGCCAGTAGTAGCGGACAGGGAGGGGATCAGCCCCAGCATTTT
TRBD1	TRBV7-9	.	TRBJ1-2	CASSPRQGGVRSGYTF	TGTGCCAGCAGCCCGAGACAGGGGGGAGTTAGGAGTGGCTACACCTTC
TRBD1	TRBV5-1	.	TRBJ1-2	CASSLAETGIYGYTF	TGCGCCAGCAGCTTGGCCGAGACAGGGATTTATGGCTACACCTTC
TRBD2	TRBV5-1	once	TRBJ2-7	CASSLAGEHITYEQYF	TGCGCCAGCAGTCTAGCGGGGGAACATATTACCTACGAGCAGTACTTC
TRBD2	TRBV7-6	.	TRBJ2-7	CASSSPGLAGVGEQYF	TGTGCCAGCAGCTCCCCGGGACTAGCGGGAGTTGGGGAGCAGTACTTC
TRBD1	TRBV5-1	.	TRBJ2-3	CASSLAGDRGADTQYF	TGCGCCAGCAGCTTGGCAGGGGACAGGGGTGCAGATACGCAGTATTTT
TRBD1	TRBV10-2	.	TRBJ2-7	CASNWGTADEQYF	TGCGCCAGCAATTGGGGGACAGCTGACGAGCAGTACTTC
.	TRBV7-2	.	TRBJ2-7	CASSLDGINYEQYF	TGTGCCAGCAGCTTAGACGGGATAAACTACGAGCAGTACTTC
.	TRBV28	.	TRBJ2-1	CASSLEQINEQFF	TGTGCCAGCAGTTTAGAACAAATCAATGAGCAGTTCTTC
TRBD1	TRBV4-3	.	TRBJ1-2	CASSQGAGTGVNYGYTF	TGCGCCAGCAGCCAAGGGGCAGGGACAGGGGTCAACTATGGCTACACCTTC
TRBD2	TRBV5-1	.	TRBJ2-7	CASSPRTSGSSYEQYF	TGCGCCAGCAGCCCTCGGACTAGCGGCAGCTCCTACGAGCAGTACTTC
TRBD1	TRBV9	.	TRBJ2-2	CASSTRQGWGGELFF	TGTGCCAGCAGCACCCGACAGGGATGGGGCGGGGAGCTGTTTTTT
.	TRBV13	.	TRBJ2-3	CASSFSEQGGSDTQYF	TGTGCCAGCAGCTTTTCGGAACAAGGAGGTTCAGATACGCAGTATTTT
TRBD2	TRBV7-6	.	TRBJ2-3	CASSLGATGGGTDTQYF	TGTGCCAGCAGCTTAGGGGCTACCGGGGGGGGCACAGATACGCAGTATTTT
.	TRBV6-1	.	TRBJ1-5	CASSAQGSNQPQHF	TGTGCCAGCAGTGCCCAGGGTAGCAATCAGCCCCAGCATTTT